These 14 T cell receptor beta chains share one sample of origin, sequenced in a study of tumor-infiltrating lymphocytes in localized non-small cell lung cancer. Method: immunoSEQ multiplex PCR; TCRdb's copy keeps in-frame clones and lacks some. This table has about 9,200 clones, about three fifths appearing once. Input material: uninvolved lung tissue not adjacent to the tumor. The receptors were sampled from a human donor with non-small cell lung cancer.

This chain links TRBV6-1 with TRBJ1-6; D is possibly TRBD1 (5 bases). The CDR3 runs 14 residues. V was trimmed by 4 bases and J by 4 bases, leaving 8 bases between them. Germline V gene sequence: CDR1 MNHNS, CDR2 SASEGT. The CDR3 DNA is TGTGCCAGCAGTGCAGGGCCTTATAATTCACCCCTCCACTTT. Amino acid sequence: CASSAGPYNSPLHF.

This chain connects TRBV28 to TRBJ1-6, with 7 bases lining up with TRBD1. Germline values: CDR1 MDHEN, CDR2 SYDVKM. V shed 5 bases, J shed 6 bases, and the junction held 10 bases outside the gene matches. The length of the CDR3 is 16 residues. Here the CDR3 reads CASSPSLGTVNSPLHF. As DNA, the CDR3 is TGTGCCAGCAGTCCCTCCCTCGGGACAGTTAATTCACCCCTCCACTTT.

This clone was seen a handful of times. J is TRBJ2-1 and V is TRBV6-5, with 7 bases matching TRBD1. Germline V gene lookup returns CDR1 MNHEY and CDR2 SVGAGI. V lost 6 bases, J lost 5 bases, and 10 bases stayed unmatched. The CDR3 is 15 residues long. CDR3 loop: CASSLTGQRHNEQFF. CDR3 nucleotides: TGTGCCAGCAGCCTAACGGGACAGCGACACAATGAGCAGTTCTTC.

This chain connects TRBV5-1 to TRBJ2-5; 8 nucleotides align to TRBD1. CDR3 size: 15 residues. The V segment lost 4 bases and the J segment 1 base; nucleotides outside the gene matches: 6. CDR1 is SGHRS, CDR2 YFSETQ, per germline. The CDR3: CASSGGTGLQETQYF. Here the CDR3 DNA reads TGCGCCAGCAGCGGTGGGACAGGCCTCCAAGAGACCCAGTACTTC.

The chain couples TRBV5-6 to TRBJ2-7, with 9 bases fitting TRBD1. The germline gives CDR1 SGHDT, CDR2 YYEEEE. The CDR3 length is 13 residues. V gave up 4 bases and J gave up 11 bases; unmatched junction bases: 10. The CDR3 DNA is TGTGCCAGCAGCACCCGGGACAGGGCTCCGGAGTACTTC. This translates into CASSTRDRAPEYF.

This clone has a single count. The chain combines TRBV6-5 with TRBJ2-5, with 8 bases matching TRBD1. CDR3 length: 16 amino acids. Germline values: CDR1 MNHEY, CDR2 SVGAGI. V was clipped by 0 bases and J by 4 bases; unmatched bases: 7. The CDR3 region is CASSYSPDRVRETQYF. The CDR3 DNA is TGTGCCAGCAGTTACTCACCGGACAGGGTGCGAGAGACCCAGTACTTC.

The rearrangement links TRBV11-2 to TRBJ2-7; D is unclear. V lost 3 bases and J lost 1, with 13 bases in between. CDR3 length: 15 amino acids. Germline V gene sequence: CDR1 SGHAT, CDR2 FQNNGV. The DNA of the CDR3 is TGTGCCAGCAGCTTTCCTCGGACCAGTTCCTACGAGCAGTACTTC. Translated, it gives CASSFPRTSSYEQYF.

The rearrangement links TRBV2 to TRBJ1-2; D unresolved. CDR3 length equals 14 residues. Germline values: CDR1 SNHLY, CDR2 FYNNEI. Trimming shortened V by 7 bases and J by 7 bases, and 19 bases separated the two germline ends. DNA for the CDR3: TGTGCCAGCATCACTGATTCTCGGGTGGGTGGCTACACCTTC. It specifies CASITDSRVGGYTF.

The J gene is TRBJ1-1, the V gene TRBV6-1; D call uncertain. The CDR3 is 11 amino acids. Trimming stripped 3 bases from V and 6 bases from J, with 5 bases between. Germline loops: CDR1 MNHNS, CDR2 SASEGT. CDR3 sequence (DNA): TGTGCCAGCAGTGAGCGGGCTGAAGCTTTCTTT. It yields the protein CASSERAEAFF.

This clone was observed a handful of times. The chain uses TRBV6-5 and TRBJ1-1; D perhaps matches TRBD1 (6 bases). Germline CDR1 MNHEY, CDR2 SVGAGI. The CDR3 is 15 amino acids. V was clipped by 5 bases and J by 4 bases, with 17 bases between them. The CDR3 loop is CASSTGEQGSTEAFF. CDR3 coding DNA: TGTGCCAGCAGTACCGGGGAACAGGGCTCCACTGAAGCTTTCTTT.

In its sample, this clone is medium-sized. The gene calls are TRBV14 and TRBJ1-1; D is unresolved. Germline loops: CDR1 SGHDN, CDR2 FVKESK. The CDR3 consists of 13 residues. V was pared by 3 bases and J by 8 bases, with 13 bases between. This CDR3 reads CASSQRTAREAFF. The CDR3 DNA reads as TGTGCCAGCAGCCAGAGGACGGCCCGAGAAGCTTTCTTT.

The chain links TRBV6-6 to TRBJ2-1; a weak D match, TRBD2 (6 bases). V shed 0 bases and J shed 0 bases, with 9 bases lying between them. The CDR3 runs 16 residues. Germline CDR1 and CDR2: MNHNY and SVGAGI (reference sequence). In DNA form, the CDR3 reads TGTGCCAGCAGTTACTCGGGGGGATACTCCTACAATGAGCAGTTCTTC. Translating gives CASSYSGGYSYNEQFF.

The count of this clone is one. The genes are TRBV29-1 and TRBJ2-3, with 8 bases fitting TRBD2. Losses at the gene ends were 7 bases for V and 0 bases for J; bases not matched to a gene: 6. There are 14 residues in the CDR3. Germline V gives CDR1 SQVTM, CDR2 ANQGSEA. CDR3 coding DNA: TGCAGCGACCGACTAGCGATCAGCACAGATACGCAGTATTTT. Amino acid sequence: CSDRLAISTDTQYF.

CDR3 DNA sequence: TGCGCCAGCAGCCTTCGACAGGGGGGGGACACTGAAGCTTTCTTT. Protein: CASSLRQGGDTEAFF. V gene TRBV5-1 combines with J gene TRBJ1-1, with 9 nucleotides matching TRBD1. After removal of 4 bases from V and 3 bases from J, the junction contained 7 bases not matched to a gene. Germline V lookup: CDR1 SGHRS, CDR2 YFSETQ. The length of the CDR3 is 15 residues. The full variable domain, with the rest looked up from reference TRBV5-1 and TRBJ1-1, is KAGVTQTPRYLIKTRGQQVTLSCSPISGHRSVSWYQQTPGQGLQFLFEYFSETQRNKGNFPGRFSGRQFSNSRSEMNVSTLELGDSALYLCASSLRQGGDTEAFFGQGTRLTVV.